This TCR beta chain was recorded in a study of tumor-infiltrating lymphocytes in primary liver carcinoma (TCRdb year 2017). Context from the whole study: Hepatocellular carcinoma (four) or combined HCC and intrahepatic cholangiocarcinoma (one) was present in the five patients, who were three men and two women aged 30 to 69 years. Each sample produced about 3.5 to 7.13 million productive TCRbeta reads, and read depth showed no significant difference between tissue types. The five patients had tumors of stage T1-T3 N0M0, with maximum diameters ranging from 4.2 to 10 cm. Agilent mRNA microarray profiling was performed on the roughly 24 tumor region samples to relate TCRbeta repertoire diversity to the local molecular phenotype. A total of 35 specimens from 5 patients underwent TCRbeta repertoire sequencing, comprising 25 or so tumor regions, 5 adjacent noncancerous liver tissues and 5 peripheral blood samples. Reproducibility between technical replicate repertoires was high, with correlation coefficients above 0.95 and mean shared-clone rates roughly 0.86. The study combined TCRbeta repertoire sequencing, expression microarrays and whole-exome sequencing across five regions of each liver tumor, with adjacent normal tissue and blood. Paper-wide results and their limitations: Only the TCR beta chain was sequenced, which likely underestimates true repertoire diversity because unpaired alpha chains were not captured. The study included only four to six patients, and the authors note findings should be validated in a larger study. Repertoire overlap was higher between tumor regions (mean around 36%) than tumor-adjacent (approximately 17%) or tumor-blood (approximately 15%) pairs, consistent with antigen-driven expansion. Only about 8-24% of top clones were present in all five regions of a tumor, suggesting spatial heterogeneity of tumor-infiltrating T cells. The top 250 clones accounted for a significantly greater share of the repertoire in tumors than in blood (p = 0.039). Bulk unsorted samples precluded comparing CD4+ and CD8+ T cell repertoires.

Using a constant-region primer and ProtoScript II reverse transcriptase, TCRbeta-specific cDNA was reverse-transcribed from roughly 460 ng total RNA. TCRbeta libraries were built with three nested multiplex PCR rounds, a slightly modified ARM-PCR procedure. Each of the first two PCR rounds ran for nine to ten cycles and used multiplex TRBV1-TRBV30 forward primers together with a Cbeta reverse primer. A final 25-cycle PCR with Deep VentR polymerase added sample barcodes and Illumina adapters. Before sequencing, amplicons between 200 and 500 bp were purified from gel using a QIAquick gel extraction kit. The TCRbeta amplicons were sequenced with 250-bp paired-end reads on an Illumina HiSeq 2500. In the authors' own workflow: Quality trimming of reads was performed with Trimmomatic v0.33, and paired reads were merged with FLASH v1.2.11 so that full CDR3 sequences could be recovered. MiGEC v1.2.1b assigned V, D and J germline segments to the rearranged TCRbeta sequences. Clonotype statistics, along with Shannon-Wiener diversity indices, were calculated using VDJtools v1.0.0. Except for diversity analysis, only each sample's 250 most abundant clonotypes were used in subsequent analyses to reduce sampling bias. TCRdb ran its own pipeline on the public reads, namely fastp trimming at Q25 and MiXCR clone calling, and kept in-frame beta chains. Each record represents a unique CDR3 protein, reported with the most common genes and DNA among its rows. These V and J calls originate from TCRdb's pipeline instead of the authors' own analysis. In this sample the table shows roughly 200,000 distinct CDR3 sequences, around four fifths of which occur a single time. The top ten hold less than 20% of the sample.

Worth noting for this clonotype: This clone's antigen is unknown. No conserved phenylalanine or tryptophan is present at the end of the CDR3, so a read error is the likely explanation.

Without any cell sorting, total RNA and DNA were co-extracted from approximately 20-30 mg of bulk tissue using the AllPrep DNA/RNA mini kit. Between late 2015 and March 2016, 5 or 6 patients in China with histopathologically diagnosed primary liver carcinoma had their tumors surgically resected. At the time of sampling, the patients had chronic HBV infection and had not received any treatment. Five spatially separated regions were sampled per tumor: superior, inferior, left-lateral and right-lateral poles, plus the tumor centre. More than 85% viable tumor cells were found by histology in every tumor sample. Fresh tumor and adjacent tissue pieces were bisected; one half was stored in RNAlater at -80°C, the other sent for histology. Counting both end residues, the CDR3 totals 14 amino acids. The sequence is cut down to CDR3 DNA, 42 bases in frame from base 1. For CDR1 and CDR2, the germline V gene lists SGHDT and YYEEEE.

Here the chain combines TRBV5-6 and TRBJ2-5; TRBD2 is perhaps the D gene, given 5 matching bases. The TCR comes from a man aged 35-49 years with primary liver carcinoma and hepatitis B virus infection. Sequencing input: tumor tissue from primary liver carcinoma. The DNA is TGTGCCAGTAGCTTGGAGGTTAGCCAAGAGACCCAGTACTCC. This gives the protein CASSLEVSQETQYS.